A single sample gave rise to the 2 T cell receptor beta chains below, sequenced in a study of shared clonotypes between healthy human individuals (dated by TCRdb to 2020 to 2022). Library creation used the immunoSEQ multiplex PCR assay. This is the immuneACCESS table as TCRdb keeps it, with only in-frame sequences that have V and J called. A part of the clones is gone; compared with another copy, unresolved V genes explain less than half, and the rest is unexplained. A total of 2.5 million or so clones appear in this sample, roughly nine tenths of them only once. 0.11% to 0.15% of the sample is held by the ten biggest clonotypes. The specimen was naive CD4+ T cells sorted from blood. Sample cell subset or site, as interpreted from the label and publication: CD45RA+ positively selected. The source is a man between 18 and 29 years old in good health.

The chain couples TRBV29-1 to TRBJ1-1, with D uncertain. The CDR3 has 16 amino acids. Germline lookup yields CDR1 SQVTM and CDR2 ANQGSEA. The V end lost 1 base, the J end lost 4 bases, and 19 bases lay between the germline ends. CDR3 in DNA: TGCAGCGTTGAAGGGCGGGAATGGGTTATGGGCACTGAAGCTTTCTTT. This translates into CSVEGREWVMGTEAFF.

This rearrangement joins TRBV19 to TRBJ1-2, with 9 positions matching TRBD1. The CDR3 is made up of 15 amino acids. Germline loops: CDR1 LNHDA, CDR2 SQIVND (reference sequence). J gave up 3 bases and V 5 bases, and 7 bases lay outside the gene matches. DNA of the CDR3: TGTGCCAGTAGTTCCGGACAGGGGCAAGACTATGGCTACACCTTC. It is translated as CASSSGQGQDYGYTF. Supplemented by reference TRBV19 and TRBJ1-2, the full variable domain reads DGGITQSPKYLFRKEGQNVTLSCEQNLNHDAMYWYRQDPGQGLRLIYYSQIVNDFQKGDIAEGYSVSREKKESFPLTVTSAQKNPTAFYLCASSSGQGQDYGYTFGSGTRLTVV.